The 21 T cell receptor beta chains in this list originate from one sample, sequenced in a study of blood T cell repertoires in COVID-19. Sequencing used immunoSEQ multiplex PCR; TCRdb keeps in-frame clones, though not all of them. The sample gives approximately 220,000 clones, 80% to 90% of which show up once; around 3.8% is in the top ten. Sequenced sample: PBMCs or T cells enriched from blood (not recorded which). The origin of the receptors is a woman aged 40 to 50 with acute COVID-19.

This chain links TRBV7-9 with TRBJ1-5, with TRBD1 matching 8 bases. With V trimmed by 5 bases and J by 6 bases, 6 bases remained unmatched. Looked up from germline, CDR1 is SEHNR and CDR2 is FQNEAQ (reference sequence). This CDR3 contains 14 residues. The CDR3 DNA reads TGTGCCAGCAGCCCAGGACAGGGCGGTCAGCCCCAGCATTTT. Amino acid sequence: CASSPGQGGQPQHF.

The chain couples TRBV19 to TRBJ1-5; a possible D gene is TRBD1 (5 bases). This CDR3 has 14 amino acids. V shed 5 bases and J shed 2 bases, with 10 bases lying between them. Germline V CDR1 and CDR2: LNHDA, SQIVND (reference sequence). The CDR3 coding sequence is TGTGCCAGTAGTGAATGGGGGGGCAATCAGCCCCAGCATTTT. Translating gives CASSEWGGNQPQHF.

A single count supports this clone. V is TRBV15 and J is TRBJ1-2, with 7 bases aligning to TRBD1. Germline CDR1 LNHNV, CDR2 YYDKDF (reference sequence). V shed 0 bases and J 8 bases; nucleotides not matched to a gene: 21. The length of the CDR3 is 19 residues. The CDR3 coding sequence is TGTGCCACCAGCAGAGATCGAGGCCCCTCTGGGGACAGAGGAAGGGGCTACACCTTC. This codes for CATSRDRGPSGDRGRGYTF.

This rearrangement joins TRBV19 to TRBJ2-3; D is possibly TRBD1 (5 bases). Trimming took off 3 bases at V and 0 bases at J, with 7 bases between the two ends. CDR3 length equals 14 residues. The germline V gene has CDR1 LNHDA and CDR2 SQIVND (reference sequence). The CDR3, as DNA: TGTGCCAGTAGTATCAGACAGAGCACAGATACGCAGTATTTT. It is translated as CASSIRQSTDTQYF.

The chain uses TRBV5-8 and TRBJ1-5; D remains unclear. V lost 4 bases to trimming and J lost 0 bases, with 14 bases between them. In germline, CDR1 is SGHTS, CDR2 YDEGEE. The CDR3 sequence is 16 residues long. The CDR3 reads CASSHGWSYSNQPQHF. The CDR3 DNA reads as TGTGCCAGCAGCCATGGGTGGAGCTATAGCAATCAGCCCCAGCATTTT.

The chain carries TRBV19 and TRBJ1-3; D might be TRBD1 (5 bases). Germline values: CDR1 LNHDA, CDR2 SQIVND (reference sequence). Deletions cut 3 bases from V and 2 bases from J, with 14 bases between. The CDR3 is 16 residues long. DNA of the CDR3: TGTGCCAGTAGTATGGGCTGGGGCCTCCCTGGAAACACCATATATTTT. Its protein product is CASSMGWGLPGNTIYF.

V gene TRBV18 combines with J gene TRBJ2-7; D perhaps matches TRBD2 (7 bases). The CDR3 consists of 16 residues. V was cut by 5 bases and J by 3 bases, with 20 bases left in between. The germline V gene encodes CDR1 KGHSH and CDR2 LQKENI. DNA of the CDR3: TGTGCCAGCTCATCTCGGTCAGGGGAGGGGTTCTACGAGCAGTACGTC. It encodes CASSSRSGEGFYEQYV.

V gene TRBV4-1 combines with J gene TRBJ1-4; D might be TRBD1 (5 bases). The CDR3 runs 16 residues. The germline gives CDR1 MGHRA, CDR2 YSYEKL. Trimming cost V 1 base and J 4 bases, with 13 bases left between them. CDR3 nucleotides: TGCGCCAGCAGCCAAGGTGGGGGGTCCTATAATGAAAAACTGTTTTTT. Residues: CASSQGGGSYNEKLFF.

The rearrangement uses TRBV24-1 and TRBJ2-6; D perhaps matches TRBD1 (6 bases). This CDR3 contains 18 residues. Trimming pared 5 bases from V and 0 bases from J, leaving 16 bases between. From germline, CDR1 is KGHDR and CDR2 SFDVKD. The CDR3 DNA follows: TGTGCCACCAGTGCATCCTATGGACAGAACTCTGGGGCCAACGTCCTGACTTTC. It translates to CATSASYGQNSGANVLTF.

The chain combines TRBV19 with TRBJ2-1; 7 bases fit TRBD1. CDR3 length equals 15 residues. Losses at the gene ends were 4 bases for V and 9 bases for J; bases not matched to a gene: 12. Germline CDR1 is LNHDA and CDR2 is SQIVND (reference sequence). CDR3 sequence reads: CASSTAGTEFGEQFF. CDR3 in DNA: TGTGCCAGTAGTACTGCCGGGACAGAATTTGGTGAGCAGTTCTTC. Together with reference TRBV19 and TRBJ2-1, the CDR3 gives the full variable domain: DGGITQSPKYLFRKEGQNVTLSCEQNLNHDAMYWYRQDPGQGLRLIYYSQIVNDFQKGDIAEGYSVSREKKESFPLTVTSAQKNPTAFYLCASSTAGTEFGEQFFGPGTRLTVL.

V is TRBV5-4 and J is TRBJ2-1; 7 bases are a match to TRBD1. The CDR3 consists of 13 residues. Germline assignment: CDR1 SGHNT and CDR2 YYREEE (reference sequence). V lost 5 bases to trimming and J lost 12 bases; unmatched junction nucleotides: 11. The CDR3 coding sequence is TGTGCCAGCAGGACAGGGTTCGAAGATGGGCAGTTCTTC. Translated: CASRTGFEDGQFF.

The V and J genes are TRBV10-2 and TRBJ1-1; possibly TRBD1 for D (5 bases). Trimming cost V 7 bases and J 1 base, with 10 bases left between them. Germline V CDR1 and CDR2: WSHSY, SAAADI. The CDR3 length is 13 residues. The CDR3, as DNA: TGCGCCAGCACTATCACAGGGAACACTGAAGCTTTCTTT. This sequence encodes CASTITGNTEAFF.

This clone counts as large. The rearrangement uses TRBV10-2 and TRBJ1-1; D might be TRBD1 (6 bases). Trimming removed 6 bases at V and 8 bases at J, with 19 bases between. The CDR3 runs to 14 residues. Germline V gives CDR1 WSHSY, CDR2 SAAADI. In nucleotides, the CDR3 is TGCGCCAGCAGGAACCCACAGGGAGGGGCGGAAGCTTTCTTT. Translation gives CASRNPQGGAEAFF.

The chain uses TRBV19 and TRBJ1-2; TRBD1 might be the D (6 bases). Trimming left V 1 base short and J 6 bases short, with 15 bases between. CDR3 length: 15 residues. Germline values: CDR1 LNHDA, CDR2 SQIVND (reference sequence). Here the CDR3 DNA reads TGTGCCAGTAGTATAGTAGCGGGGGCAACGGATGGCTACACCTTC. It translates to CASSIVAGATDGYTF.

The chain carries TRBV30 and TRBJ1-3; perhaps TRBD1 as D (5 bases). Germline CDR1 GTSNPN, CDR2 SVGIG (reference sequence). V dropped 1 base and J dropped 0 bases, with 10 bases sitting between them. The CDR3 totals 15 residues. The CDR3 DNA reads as TGTGCCTGGAGTGCGGGACTTCTCTCTGGAAACACCATATATTTT. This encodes CAWSAGLLSGNTIYF.

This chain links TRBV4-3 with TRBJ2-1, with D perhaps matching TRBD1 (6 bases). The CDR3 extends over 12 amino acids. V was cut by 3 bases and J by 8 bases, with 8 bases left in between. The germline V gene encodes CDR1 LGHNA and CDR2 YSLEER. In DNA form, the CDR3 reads TGCGCCAGCAGCCAGAGGGGGTATGAGCAGTTCTTC. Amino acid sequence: CASSQRGYEQFF.

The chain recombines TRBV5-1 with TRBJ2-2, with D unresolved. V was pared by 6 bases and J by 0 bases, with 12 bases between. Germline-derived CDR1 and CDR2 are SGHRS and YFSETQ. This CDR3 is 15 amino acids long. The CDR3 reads CASTPQASNTGELFF. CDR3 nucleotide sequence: TGCGCCAGCACCCCCCAGGCATCGAACACCGGGGAGCTGTTTTTT.

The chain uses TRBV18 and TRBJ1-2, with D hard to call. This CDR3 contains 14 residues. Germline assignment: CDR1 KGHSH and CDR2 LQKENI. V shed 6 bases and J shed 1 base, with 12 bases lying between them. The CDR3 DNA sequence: TGTGCCAGCTCCCCCGGAGGTGTTAACTATGGCTACACCTTC. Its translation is CASSPGGVNYGYTF.

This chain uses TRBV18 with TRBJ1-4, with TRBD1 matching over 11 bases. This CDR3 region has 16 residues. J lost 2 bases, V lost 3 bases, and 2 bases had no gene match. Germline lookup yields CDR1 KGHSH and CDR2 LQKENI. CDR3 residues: CASSPGTGGTNEKLFF. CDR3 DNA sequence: TGTGCCAGCTCACCCGGGACAGGGGGGACTAATGAAAAACTGTTTTTT.

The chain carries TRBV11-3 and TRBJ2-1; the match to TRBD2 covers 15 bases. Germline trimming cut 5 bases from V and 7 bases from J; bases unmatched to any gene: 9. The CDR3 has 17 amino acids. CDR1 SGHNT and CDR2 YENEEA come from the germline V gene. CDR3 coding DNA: TGTGCCAGCAGCCACGGACTAGCGGGGGGGCCGGAGAATGAGCAGTTCTTC. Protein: CASSHGLAGGPENEQFF. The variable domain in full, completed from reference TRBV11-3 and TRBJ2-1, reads EAGVVQSPRYKIIEKKQPVAFWCNPISGHNTLYWYLQNLGQGPELLIRYENEEAVDDSQLPKDRFSAERLKGVDSTLKIQPAELGDSAVYLCASSHGLAGGPENEQFFGPGTRLTVL.

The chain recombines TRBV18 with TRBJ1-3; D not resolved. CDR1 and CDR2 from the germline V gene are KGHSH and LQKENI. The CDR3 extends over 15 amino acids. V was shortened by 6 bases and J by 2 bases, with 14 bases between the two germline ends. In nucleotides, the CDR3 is TGTGCCAGCTCGAGCGGGTCTTCGGCTGGAAACACCATATATTTT. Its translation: CASSSGSSAGNTIYF.